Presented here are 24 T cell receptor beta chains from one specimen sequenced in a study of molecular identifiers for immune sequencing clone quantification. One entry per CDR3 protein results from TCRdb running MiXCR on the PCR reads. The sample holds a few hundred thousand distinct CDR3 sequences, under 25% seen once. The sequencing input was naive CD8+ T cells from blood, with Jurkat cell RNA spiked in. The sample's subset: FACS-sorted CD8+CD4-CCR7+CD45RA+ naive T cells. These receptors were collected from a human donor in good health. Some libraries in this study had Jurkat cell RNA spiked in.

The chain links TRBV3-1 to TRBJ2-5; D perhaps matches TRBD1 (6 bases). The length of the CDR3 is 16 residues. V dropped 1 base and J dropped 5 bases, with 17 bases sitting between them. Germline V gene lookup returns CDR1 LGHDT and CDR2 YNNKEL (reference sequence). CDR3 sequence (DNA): TGTGCCAGCAGCCAAGCGACAGGACCGCCGATGGAGACCCAGTACTTC. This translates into CASSQATGPPMETQYF.

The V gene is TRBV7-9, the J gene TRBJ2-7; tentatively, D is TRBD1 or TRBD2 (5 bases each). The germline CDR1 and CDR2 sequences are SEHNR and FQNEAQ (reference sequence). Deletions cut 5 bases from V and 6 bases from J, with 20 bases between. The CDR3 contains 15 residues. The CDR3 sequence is CASSRDPFLLGEQYF. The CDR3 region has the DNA TGTGCCAGCAGCCGGGACCCCTTTCTCTTGGGCGAGCAGTACTTC.

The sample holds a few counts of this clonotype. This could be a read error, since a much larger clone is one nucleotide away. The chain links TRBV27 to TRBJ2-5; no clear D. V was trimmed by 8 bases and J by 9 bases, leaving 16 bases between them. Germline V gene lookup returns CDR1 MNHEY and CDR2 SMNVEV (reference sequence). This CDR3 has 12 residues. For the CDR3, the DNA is TGTGCCAGCGGCCTAACCCCGGAGCCCCAGTACTTC. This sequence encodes CASGLTPEPQYF.

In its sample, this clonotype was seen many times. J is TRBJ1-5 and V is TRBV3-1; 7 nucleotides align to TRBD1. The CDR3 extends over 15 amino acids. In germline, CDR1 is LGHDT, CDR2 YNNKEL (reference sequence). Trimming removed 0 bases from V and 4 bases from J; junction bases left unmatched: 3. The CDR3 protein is CASSQDPGGNQPQHF. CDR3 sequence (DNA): TGTGCCAGCAGCCAAGACCCAGGGGGAAATCAGCCCCAGCATTTT.

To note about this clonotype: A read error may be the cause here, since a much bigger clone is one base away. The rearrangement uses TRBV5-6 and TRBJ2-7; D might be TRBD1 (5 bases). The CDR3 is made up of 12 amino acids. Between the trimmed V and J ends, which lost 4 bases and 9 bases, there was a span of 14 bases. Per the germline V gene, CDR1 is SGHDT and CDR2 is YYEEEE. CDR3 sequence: CASSVTRVGQYF. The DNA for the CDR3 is TGTGCCAGCAGCGTGACCAGGGTCGGGCAGTACTTC.

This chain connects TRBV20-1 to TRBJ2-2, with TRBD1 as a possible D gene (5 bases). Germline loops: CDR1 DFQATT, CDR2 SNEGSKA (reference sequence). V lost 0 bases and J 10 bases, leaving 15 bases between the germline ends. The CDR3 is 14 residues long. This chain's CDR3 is CSARDQGSTPELFF. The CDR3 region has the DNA TGCAGTGCTAGAGATCAGGGCAGCACTCCGGAGCTGTTTTTT.

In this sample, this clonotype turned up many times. The CDR3 DNA sequence: TGCAGCGTCCTAGCTGCGGTAGAAGAGACCCAGTACTTC. Translating it yields CSVLAAVEETQYF. This chain connects TRBV29-1 to TRBJ2-5; the D gene is possibly TRBD2 (5 bases). Trimming took 6 bases from V and 3 from J, leaving 14 bases between them. Per germline, CDR1 SQVTM and CDR2 ANQGSEA. This CDR3 is built from 13 residues.

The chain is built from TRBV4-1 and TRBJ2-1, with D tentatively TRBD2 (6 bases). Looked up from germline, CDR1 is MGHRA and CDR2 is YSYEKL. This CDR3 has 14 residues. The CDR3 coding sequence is TGCACCAACAGCCAAGGTCTAGCGCTGGGTGAGCAGTTCTTC. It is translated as CTNSQGLALGEQFF.

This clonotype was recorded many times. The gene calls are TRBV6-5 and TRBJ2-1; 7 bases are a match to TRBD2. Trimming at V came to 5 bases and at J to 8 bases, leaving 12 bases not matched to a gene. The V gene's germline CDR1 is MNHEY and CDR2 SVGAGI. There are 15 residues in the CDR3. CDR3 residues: CASSKLAYGRDEQFF. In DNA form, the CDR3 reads TGTGCCAGCAGTAAACTAGCGTACGGTCGGGATGAGCAGTTCTTC.

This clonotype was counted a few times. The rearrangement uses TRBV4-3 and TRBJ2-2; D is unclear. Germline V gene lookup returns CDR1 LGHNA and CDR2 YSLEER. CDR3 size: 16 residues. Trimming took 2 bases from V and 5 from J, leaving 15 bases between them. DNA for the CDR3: TGCGCCAGCAGCCAAAGGCGGCAGTGGGGAACCGGGGAGCTGTTTTTT. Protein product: CASSQRRQWGTGELFF.

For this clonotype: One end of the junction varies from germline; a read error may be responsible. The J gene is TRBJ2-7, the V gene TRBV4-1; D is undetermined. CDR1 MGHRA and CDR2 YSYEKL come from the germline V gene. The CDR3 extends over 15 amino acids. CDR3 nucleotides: TGCGCCAGCGGCCAAGAATCGGCAGGTAACTACGAGCAGTACTTC. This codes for CASGQESAGNYEQYF.

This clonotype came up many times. The DNA for the CDR3 is TGTGCCAGCAGCCAAGAAGGGGGGGCCTATGGCTACACCTTC. This gives the protein CASSQEGGAYGYTF. The chain is built from TRBV3-1 and TRBJ1-2; a weak D match, TRBD1 (6 bases). The CDR3 sequence is 14 residues long. The V end lost 0 bases, the J end lost 4 bases, and 9 bases lay between the germline ends. Per germline, CDR1 LGHDT and CDR2 YNNKEL (reference sequence).

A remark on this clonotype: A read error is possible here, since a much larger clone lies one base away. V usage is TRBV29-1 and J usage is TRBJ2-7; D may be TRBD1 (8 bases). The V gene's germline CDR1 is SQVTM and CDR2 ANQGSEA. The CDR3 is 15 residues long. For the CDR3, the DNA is TGCAACGTTGAAGAGACAGGGGAGGGTTCCTACGAGCAGTACTTC. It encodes CNVEETGEGSYEQYF.

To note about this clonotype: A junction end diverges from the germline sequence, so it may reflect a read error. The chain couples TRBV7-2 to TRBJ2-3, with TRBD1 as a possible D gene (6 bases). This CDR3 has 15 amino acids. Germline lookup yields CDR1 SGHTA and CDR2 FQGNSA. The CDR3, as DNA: TGTGCCAACAGCTTAAATCAGGGGTTCGCAGATACGCAGTATTTT. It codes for CANSLNQGFADTQYF.

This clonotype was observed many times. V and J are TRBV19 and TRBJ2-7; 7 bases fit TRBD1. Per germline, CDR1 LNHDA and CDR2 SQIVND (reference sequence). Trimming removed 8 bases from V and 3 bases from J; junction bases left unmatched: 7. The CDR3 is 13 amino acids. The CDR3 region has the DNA TGTGCCAGTCAGTACAGGGGAAGCTACGAGCAGTACTTC. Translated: CASQYRGSYEQYF.

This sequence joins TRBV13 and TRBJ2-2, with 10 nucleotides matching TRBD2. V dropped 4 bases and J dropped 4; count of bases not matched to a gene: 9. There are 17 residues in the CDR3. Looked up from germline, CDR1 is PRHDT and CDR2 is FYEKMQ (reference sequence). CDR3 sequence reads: CASSSLLAGEGTGELFF. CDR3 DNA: TGTGCCAGCAGCTCTCTCCTAGCGGGAGAGGGCACCGGGGAGCTGTTTTTT.

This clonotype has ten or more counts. CDR3 amino acids: CASVRLANTGELFF. The DNA for the CDR3 is TGTGCCAGCGTGCGACTCGCGAACACCGGGGAGCTGTTTTTT. The rearrangement joins TRBV7-9 to TRBJ2-2; no definite D call. The V gene's germline CDR1 is SEHNR and CDR2 FQNEAQ (reference sequence). Trimming cost V 8 bases and J 0 bases, with 10 bases left between them. The CDR3 totals 14 residues.

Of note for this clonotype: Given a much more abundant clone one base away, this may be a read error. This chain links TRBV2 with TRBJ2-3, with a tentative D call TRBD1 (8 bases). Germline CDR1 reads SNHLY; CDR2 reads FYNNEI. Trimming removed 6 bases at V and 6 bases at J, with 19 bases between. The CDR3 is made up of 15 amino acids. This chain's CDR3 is CASRLTSRGLDTQYF. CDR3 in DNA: TGTGCCAGCAGACTGACTAGCAGGGGGCTTGATACGCAGTATTTT.

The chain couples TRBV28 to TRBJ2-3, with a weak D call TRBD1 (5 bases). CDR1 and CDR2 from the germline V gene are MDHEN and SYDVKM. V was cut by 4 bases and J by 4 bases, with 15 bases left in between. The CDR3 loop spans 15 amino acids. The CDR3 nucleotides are TGTGCCAGCAGTTCCCCCCAGGGAATATCAGATACGCAGTATTTT. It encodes CASSSPQGISDTQYF.

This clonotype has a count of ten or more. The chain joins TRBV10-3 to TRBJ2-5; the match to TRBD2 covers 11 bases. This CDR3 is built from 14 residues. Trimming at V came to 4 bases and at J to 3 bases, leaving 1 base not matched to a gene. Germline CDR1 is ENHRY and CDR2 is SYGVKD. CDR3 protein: CAISATSGKETQYF. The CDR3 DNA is TGTGCCATCAGTGCGACTAGCGGGAAAGAGACCCAGTACTTC.

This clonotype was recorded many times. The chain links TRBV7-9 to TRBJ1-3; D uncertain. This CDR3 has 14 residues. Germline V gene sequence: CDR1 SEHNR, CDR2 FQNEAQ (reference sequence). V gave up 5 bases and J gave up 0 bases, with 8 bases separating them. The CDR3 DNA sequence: TGTGCCAGCAGCGACGGATTCTCTGGAAACACCATATATTTT. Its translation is CASSDGFSGNTIYF.

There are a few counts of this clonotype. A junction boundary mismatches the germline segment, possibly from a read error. The CDR3, as DNA: TGCGCCAGCAGTGTGGGCCTGGTGGATTTGAACACTGAAGCTCTCTTT. Translation gives CASSVGLVDLNTEALF. V and J are TRBV4-3 and TRBJ1-1; no clear D. CDR1 is LGHNA, CDR2 YSLEER, per germline. This CDR3 contains 16 residues.

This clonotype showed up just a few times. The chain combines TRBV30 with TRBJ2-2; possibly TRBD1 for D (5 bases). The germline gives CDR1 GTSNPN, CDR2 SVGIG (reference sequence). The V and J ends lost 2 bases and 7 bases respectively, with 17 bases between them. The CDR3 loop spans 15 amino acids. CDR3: CAWSLSFREIGELFF. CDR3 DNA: TGTGCCTGGAGTCTTTCCTTCAGGGAAATCGGGGAGCTGTTTTTT.

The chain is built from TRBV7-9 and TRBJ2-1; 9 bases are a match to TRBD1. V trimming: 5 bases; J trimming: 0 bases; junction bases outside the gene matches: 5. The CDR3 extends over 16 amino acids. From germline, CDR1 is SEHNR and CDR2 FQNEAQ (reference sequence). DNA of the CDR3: TGTGCCAGCAGCCCAACAGGGGGCCGCTCCTACAATGAGCAGTTCTTC. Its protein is CASSPTGGRSYNEQFF.